The clone carrying this T cell receptor beta chain appeared many times. The antigen is unknown. This sample is part of a study of blood T cells in healthy people across ages. For the second PCR, which ran for roughly 7 to 11 cycles, a sample-barcoded 5' primer and a J-beta primer mix were used. In TCRdb, the 5' RACE reads were re-called with MiXCR into one record per CDR3 protein. The repertoire consists of about 650,000 distinct CDR3 sequences, with about 30% occurring once and the leading ten covering less than 20%. J was trimmed by 0 bases and V by 3 bases; bases with no gene match: 4. The germline gives CDR1 LNHNV, CDR2 YYDKDF (reference sequence). The CDR3 spans 15 residues. PBMCs numbering at least 6 million were isolated per sample. Study-wide points: Both higher diversity and more naive CD4+ cells marked long-lived donors when set against aged donors. Among T cells, TCR beta diversity per million cells dropped roughly linearly as age rose.

Source material: blood. The origin of this receptor is a woman of 80 years or more in good health. The chain joins TRBV15 to TRBJ2-5; TRBD1 aligns across 7 bases. The CDR3 spells CATSSYRGYQETQYF. CDR3 sequence (DNA): TGTGCCACCAGCAGCTACAGGGGCTACCAAGAGACCCAGTACTTC.